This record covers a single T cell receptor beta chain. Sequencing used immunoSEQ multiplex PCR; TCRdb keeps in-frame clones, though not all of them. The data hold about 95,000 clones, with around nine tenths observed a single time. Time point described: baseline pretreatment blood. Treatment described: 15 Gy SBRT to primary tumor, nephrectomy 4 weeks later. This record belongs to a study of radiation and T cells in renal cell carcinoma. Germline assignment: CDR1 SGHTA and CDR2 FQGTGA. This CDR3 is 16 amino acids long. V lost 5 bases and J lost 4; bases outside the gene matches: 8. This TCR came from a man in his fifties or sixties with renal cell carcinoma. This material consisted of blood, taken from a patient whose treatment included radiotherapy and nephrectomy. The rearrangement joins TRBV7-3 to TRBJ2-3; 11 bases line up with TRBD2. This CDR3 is CASSKLAGEAADTQYF. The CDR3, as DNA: TGTGCCAGCAGCAAACTAGCGGGAGAGGCAGCAGATACGCAGTATTTT. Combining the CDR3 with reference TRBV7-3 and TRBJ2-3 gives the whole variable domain GAGVSQTPSNKVTEKGKYVELRCDPISGHTALYWYRQSLGQGPEFLIYFQGTGAADDSGLPNDRFFAVRPEGSVSTLKIQRTERGDSAVYLCASSKLAGEAADTQYFGPGTRLTVL.